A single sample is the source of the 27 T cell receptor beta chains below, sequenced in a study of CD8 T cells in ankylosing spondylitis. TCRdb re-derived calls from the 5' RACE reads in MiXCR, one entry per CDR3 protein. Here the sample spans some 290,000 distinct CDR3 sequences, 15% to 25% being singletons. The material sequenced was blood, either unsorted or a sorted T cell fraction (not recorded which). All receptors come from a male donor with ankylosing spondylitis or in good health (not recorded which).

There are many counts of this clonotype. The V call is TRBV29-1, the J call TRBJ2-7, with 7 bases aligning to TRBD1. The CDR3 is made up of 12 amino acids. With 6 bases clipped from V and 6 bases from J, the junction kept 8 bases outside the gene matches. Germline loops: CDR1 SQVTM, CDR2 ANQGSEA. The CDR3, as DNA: TGCAGCGTGATCGGACAGGATTCCGAGCAGTACGTC. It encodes CSVIGQDSEQYV.

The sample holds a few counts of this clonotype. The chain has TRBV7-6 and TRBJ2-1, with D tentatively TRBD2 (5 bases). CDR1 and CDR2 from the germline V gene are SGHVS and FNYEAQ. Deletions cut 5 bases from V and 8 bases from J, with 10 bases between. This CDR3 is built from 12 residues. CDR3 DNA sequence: TGTGCCAGCAGCCCCGGGGTGGATGAGCAGTTCTTC. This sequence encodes CASSPGVDEQFF.

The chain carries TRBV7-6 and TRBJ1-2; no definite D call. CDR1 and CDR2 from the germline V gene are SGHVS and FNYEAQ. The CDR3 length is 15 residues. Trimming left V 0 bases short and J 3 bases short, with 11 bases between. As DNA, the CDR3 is TGTGCCAGCAGCTTAGCGGTAGGGTCTGACTATGGCTACACCTTC. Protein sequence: CASSLAVGSDYGYTF.

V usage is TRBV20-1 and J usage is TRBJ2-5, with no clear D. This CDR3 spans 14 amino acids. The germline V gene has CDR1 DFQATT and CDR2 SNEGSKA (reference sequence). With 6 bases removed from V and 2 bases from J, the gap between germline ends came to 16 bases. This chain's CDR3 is CSALHTAKQETQYF. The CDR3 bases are TGCAGTGCGCTTCACACGGCTAAACAAGAGACCCAGTACTTC.

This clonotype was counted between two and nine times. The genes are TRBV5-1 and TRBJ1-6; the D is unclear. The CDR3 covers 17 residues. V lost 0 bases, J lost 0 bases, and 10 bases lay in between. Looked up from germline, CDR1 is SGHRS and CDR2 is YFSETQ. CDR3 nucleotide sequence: TGCGCCAGCAGCTTGGAGACGGCGAGCTCCTATAATTCACCCCTCCACTTT. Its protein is CASSLETASSYNSPLHF.

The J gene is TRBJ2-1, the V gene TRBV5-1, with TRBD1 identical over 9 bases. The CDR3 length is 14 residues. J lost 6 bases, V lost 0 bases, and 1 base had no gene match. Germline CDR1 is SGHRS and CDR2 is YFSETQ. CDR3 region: CASSLEDRGNEQFF. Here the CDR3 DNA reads TGCGCCAGCAGCTTGGAGGACAGGGGCAATGAGCAGTTCTTC.

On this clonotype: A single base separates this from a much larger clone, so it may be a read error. Here the CDR3 reads CANSAGIYGYTF. In DNA, the CDR3 is TGTGCCAACAGCGCCGGGATCTATGGCTACACCTTC. The chain employs TRBV6-1 and TRBJ1-2; no definite D call. The germline V and J ends were trimmed by 10 bases and 4 bases, with 13 bases remaining between them. Germline V CDR1 and CDR2: MNHNS, SASEGT. The CDR3 spans 12 residues.

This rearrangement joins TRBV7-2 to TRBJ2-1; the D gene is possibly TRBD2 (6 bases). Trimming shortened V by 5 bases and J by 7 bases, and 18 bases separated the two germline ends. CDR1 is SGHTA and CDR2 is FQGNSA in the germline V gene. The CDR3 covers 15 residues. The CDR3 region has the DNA TGTGCCAGCAGCCTAGGAGGGACCACAGAAAATGAGCAGTTCTTC. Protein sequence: CASSLGGTTENEQFF.

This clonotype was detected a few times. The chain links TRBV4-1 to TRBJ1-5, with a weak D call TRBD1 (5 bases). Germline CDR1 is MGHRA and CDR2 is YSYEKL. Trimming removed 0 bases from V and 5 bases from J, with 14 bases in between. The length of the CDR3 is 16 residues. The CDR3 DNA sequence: TGCGCCAGCAGCCAAGAGTGGGGCAGGGAGCATCAGCCCCAGCATTTT. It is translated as CASSQEWGREHQPQHF.

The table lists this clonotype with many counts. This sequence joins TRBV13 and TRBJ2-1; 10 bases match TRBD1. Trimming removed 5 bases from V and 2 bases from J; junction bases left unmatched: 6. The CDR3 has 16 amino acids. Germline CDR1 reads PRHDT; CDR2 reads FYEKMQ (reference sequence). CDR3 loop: CASSPPGTGAYNEQFF. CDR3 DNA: TGTGCCAGCAGCCCACCCGGGACAGGGGCCTACAATGAGCAGTTCTTC. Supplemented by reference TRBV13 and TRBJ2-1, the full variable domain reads AAGVIQSPRHLIKEKRETATLKCYPIPRHDTVYWYQQGPGQDPQFLISFYEKMQSDKGSIPDRFSAQQFSDYHSELNMSSLELGDSALYFCASSPPGTGAYNEQFFGPGTRLTVL.

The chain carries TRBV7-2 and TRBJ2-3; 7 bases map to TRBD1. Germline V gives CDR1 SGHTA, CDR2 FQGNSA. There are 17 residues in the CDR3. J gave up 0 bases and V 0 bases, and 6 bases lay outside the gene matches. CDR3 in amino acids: CASSLASAGGSTDTQYF. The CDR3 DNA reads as TGTGCCAGCAGCTTAGCCTCGGCAGGGGGTAGCACAGATACGCAGTATTTT.

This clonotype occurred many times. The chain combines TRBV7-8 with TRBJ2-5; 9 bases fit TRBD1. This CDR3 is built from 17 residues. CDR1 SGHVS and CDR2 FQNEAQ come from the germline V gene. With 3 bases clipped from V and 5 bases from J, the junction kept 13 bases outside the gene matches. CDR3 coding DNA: TGTGCCAGCAGCTTGGGGGCGGGACAGGGACGAACGGAGACCCAGTACTTC. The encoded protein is CASSLGAGQGRTETQYF.

The CDR3 region has the DNA TGTGCCAGCAGAGGCCAGACAAGGCCCGGTCAGGGTGAAGCTTTCTTT. Protein: CASRGQTRPGQGEAFF. This chain links TRBV6-1 with TRBJ1-1; D is perhaps TRBD1 (5 bases). The germline V gene encodes CDR1 MNHNS and CDR2 SASEGT. Trimming removed 6 bases at V and 7 bases at J, with 24 bases between. This CDR3 comprises 16 residues.

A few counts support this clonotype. This chain's CDR3 is CASSRQGAEETQYF. The CDR3 nucleotides read TGTGCCAGCAGTCGACAGGGGGCGGAGGAGACCCAGTACTTC. The rearrangement uses TRBV2 and TRBJ2-5; 10 bases are shared with TRBD1. The CDR3 has 14 amino acids. Germline-derived CDR1 and CDR2 are SNHLY and FYNNEI. J lost 5 bases, V lost 5 bases, and 5 bases had no gene match.

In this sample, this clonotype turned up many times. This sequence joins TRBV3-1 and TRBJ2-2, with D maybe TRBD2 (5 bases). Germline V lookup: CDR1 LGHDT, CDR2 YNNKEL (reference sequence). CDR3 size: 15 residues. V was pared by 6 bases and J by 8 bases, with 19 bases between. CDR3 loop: CASRDTDSANGELFF. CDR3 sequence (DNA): TGTGCCAGCAGAGATACGGACTCCGCGAATGGGGAGCTGTTTTTT.

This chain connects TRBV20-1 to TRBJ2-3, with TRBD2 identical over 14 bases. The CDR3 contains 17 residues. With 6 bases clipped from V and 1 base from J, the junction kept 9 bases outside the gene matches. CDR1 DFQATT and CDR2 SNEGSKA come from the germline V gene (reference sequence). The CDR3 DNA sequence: TGCAGTGCCCCGACTAGCGGGAGGGCCAGTGGCACAGATACGCAGTATTTT. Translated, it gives CSAPTSGRASGTDTQYF.

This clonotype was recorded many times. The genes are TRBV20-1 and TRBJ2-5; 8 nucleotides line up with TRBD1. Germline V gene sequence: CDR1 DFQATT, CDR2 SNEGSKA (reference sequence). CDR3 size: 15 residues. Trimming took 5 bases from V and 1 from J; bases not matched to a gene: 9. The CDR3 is CSAPSRQGIQETQYF. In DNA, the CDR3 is TGCAGTGCTCCAAGCCGACAGGGGATCCAAGAGACCCAGTACTTC.

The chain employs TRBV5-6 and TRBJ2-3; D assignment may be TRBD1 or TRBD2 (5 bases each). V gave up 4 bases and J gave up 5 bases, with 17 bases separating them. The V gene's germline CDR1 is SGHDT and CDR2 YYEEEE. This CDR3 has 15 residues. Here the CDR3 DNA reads TGTGCCAGCAGCCAACGTCGGGGCCGGATAGATACGCAGTATTTT. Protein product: CASSQRRGRIDTQYF.

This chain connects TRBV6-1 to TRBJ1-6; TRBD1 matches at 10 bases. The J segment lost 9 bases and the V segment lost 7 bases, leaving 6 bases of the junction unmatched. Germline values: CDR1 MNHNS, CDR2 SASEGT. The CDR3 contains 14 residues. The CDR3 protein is CASKGTGDRSPLHF. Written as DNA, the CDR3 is TGTGCCAGCAAAGGGACAGGGGATCGTTCACCCCTCCACTTT.

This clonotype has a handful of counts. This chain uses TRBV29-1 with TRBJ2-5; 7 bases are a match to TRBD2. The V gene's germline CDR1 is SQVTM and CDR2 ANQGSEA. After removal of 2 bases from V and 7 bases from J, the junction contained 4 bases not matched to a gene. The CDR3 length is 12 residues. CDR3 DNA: TGCAGCGTTGAAAGGTCGGGGGGGACCCAGTACTTC. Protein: CSVERSGGTQYF. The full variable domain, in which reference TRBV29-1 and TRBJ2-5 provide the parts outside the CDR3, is SAVISQKPSRDICQRGTSLTIQCQVDSQVTMMFWYRQQPGQSLTLIATANQGSEATYESGFVIDKFPISRPNLTFSTLTVSNMSPEDSSIYLCSVERSGGTQYFGPGTRLLVL.

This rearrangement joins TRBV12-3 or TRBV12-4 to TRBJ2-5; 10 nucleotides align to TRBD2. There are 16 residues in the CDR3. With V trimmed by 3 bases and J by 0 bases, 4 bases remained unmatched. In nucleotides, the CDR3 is TGTGCCAGCAGTTTGGCTAGCGGGAGAGACCAAGAGACCCAGTACTTC. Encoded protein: CASSLASGRDQETQYF.

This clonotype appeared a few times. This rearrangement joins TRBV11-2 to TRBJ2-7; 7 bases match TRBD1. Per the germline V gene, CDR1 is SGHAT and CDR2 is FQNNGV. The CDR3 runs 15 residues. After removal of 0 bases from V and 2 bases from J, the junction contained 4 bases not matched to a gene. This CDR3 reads CASSLDRGGPYEQYV. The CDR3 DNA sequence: TGTGCCAGCAGCTTAGATAGAGGGGGCCCCTACGAGCAGTACGTC.

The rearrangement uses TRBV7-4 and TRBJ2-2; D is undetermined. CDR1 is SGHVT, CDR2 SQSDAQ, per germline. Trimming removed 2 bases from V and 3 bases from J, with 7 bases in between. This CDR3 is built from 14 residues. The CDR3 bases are TGTGCCAGCAGCTTAACTTCCCACACCGGGGAGCTGTTTTTT. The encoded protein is CASSLTSHTGELFF.

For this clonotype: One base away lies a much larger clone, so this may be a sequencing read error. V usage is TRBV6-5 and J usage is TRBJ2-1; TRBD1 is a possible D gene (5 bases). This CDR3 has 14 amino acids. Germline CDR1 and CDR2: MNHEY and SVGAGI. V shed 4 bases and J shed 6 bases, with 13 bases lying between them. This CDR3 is CASSLGPTPNEQFF. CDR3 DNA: TGTGCCAGCAGTTTGGGGCCTACTCCCAATGAGCAGTTCTTC.

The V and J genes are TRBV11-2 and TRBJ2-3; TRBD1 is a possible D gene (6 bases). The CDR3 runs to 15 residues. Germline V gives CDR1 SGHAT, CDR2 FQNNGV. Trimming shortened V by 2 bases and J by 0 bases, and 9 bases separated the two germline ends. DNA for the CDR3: TGTGCCAGCAGCTTAATCACAGGGAGCACAGATACGCAGTATTTT. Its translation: CASSLITGSTDTQYF.

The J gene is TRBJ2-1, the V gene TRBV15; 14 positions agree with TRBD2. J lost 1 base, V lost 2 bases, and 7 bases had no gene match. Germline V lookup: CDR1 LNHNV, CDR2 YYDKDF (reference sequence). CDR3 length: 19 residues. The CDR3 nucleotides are TGTGCCACCAGCAGACACCGGACTAGCGGGAGGAGTTCCTACAATGAGCAGTTCTTC. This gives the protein CATSRHRTSGRSSYNEQFF.

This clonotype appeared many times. DNA of the CDR3: TGTGCCAGCAGTTTCGGGGGTACGAACACTGAAGCTTTCTTT. It encodes CASSFGGTNTEAFF. The rearrangement uses TRBV12-3 or TRBV12-4 and TRBJ1-1; tentative D call: TRBD1 (5 bases). The CDR3 sequence is 14 residues long. V dropped 3 bases and J dropped 1 base, with 9 bases sitting between them.